A selection of T cell receptor beta chains follows, all from one sample in a study of shared clonotypes between healthy human individuals. Data came from immunoSEQ multiplex PCR; TCRdb stores just in-frame clones and leaves some out. There are around 500,000 clones in the sample; 75% to 85% occur only once, and 13% lies in the top ten. Input material: PBMCs. The origin of the receptors is a woman in her thirties or forties in good health. Some clones in this sample may be carry-over from other donors' samples. CDR3s include the opening cysteine and the closing phenylalanine or tryptophan. The order of the fields is J gene, V gene, CDR3 length, CDR3 protein.

TRBJ2-7	TRBV5-1	13	CASSPGTGWEQYF
TRBJ2-1	TRBV19	17	CASHPDFLEGRYNEQFF
TRBJ1-2	TRBV28	15	CASSPPAGDYYGYTF
TRBJ2-4	TRBV27	15	CASSSVLLAKNIQYF
TRBJ2-5	TRBV7-8	15	CASSLNSLPQETQYF
TRBJ1-5	TRBV18	16	CASSQGQGEVRQPQHF
TRBJ2-3	TRBV2	15	CASSPRTSGTDTQYF
TRBJ2-7	TRBV11-2	17	CASSLGTSGILSGEQYF
TRBJ2-7	TRBV4-3	15	CASSRVIQGAYEQYF
TRBJ2-3	TRBV2	13	CASSGDNTDTQYF
TRBJ2-1	TRBV2	15	CASSRTSGQYNEQFF
TRBJ1-1	TRBV7-9	13	CASSFGQGRLAFF
TRBJ2-2	TRBV11-3	18	CASSVSGTGRRATGELFF
TRBJ2-1	TRBV28	12	CASSRQGHEQFF
TRBJ2-7	TRBV18	12	CASSPLRGGQYF
TRBJ2-7	TRBV7-2	13	CASGGLGRREQYF
TRBJ2-1	TRBV27	12	CASNSLYNEQFF
TRBJ2-5	TRBV5-1	17	CASSVTSGRLVGETQYF
TRBJ2-7	TRBV2	11	CASSLSYEQYF
TRBJ2-7	TRBV21-1	13	CASSTRGPYEQYF
TRBJ2-7	TRBV30	13	CAWNGGGPYEQYF
TRBJ2-7	TRBV9	14	CASSGRDYSYEQYF
TRBJ2-3	TRBV28	15	CASSLLSGGTDTQYF